One and the same sample provided the 30 T cell receptor beta chains below, sequenced in a study of graft-versus-host responses after intestinal transplantation. These TCRs are of unknown antigen specificity. Profiling relied on immunoSEQ multiplex PCR, and the TCRdb table lists in-frame clones only, not all of them. The sample carries around 100,000 clones, more than 85% recorded once. The material was unstimulated CD4+ T cells sorted from spleen or lymph node cells, obtained before transplant. The receptors were sampled from a human donor who was the organ donor for an intestinal transplant.

The genes are TRBV10-3 and TRBJ2-3; TRBD1 matches at 8 bases. The CDR3 spans 15 residues. V gave up 6 bases and J gave up 2 bases; unmatched junction bases: 7. Germline CDR1 reads ENHRY; CDR2 reads SYGVKD. This CDR3 reads CAIRDRAGLTDTQYF. The CDR3 DNA reads as TGTGCCATCAGGGACAGGGCAGGCCTCACAGATACGCAGTATTTT.

The chain joins TRBV4-2 to TRBJ2-5, with 14 bases fitting TRBD2. Trimming cost V 6 bases and J 3 bases; bases outside gene matches: 12. Germline-derived CDR1 and CDR2 are LGHNA and YNFKEQ. The CDR3 is made up of 18 amino acids. The CDR3 coding sequence is TGTGCCAGCAGGAAGGGACTAGCGGGGGTTGGTATAGAAGAGACCCAGTACTTC. It is translated as CASRKGLAGVGIEETQYF.

The gene calls are TRBV9 and TRBJ2-1, with a weak D call TRBD1 (7 bases). With 4 bases removed from V and 4 bases from J, the gap between germline ends came to 15 bases. From germline, CDR1 is SGDLS and CDR2 YYNGEE. The CDR3 contains 15 residues. CDR3 sequence: CASSKQGTSYNEQFF. The DNA for the CDR3 is TGTGCCAGCAGCAAACAGGGGACTTCTTACAATGAGCAGTTCTTC.

This rearrangement joins TRBV7-9 to TRBJ1-4, with D possibly TRBD1 on 5 matching bases. There are 13 residues in the CDR3. Germline values: CDR1 SEHNR, CDR2 FQNEAQ (reference sequence). Trimming shortened V by 5 bases and J by 7 bases, and 11 bases separated the two germline ends. CDR3 bases: TGTGCCAGCAGCCTGATGGGGCGTGAAAAACTGTTTTTT. Protein: CASSLMGREKLFF.

The chain joins TRBV5-1 to TRBJ2-2; 7 nucleotides match TRBD1. With V trimmed by 1 base and J by 0 bases, 3 bases remained unmatched. The V gene's germline CDR1 is SGHRS and CDR2 YFSETQ. CDR3 length: 16 residues. The CDR3 sequence is CASSLQGVPNTGELFF. CDR3 DNA sequence: TGCGCCAGCAGCTTGCAGGGGGTTCCGAACACCGGGGAGCTGTTTTTT.

This sequence joins TRBV30 and TRBJ1-2; possibly TRBD1 for D (6 bases). The germline V gene encodes CDR1 GTSNPN and CDR2 SVGIG (reference sequence). The CDR3 runs 15 residues. Trimming left V 1 base short and J 6 bases short, with 18 bases between. CDR3 in amino acids: CAWSGAGARWDGYTF. CDR3 bases: TGTGCCTGGAGTGGGGCGGGGGCGCGATGGGATGGCTACACCTTC.

The chain recombines TRBV5-1 with TRBJ2-1; D possibly matches TRBD1 or TRBD2 (5 bases each). The CDR3 extends over 15 amino acids. Trimming removed 0 bases from V and 3 bases from J, with 10 bases in between. The germline V gene encodes CDR1 SGHRS and CDR2 YFSETQ. This CDR3 reads CASSLGQTNYNEQFF. CDR3 bases: TGCGCCAGCAGCTTGGGACAGACTAACTACAATGAGCAGTTCTTC.

The V call is TRBV5-1, the J call TRBJ2-7; 7 positions agree with TRBD1. CDR1 SGHRS and CDR2 YFSETQ come from the germline V gene. CDR3 length equals 11 residues. The ends lost 5 bases at V and 5 bases at J; junction bases unmatched: 1. CDR3 nucleotide sequence: TGCGCCAGCAGACAGGGGAACGAGCAGTACTTC. It translates to CASRQGNEQYF.

This chain links TRBV27 with TRBJ2-2; the D gene could be TRBD1 or TRBD2 (5 bases each). Trimming took 6 bases from V and 3 from J, leaving 11 bases between them. The CDR3 extends over 14 amino acids. Germline V lookup: CDR1 MNHEY, CDR2 SMNVEV (reference sequence). The CDR3: CASRRDGYTGELFF. CDR3 in DNA: TGTGCCAGCAGGAGGGACGGGTACACCGGGGAGCTGTTTTTT.

The chain recombines TRBV19 with TRBJ2-6; 10 nucleotides align to TRBD1. Germline CDR1 is LNHDA and CDR2 is SQIVND (reference sequence). This CDR3 has 19 amino acids. V lost 4 bases to trimming and J lost 1 base; unmatched junction nucleotides: 10. The CDR3 DNA is TGTGCCAGTAGTAGAGTTCTGTGGACAGGGGGTTCTGGGGCCAACGTCCTGACTTTC. Amino acid sequence: CASSRVLWTGGSGANVLTF.

This chain uses TRBV30 with TRBJ2-7, with unresolved D. V lost 3 bases, J lost 3 bases, and 15 bases lay in between. CDR1 and CDR2 from the germline V gene are GTSNPN and SVGIG (reference sequence). This CDR3 has 14 amino acids. CDR3 nucleotides: TGTGCCTGGAGCCCGGACGGTATTTACTACGAGCAGTACTTC. This codes for CAWSPDGIYYEQYF. The entire variable domain, with the rest obtained from reference TRBV30 and TRBJ2-7, is as follows: SQTIHQWPATLVQPVGSPLSLECTVEGTSNPNLYWYRQAAGRGLQLLFYSVGIGQISSEVPQNLSASRPQDRQFILSSKKLLLSDSGFYLCAWSPDGIYYEQYFGPGTRLTVT.

This clone came up a few times. The CDR3 sequence: CASRLAAASSYEQYF. CDR3 bases: TGTGCCAGTAGATTGGCGGCGGCTTCCTCCTACGAGCAGTACTTC. The rearrangement uses TRBV19 and TRBJ2-7, with D uncertain. V lost 6 bases and J lost 0, with 15 bases in between. CDR1 is LNHDA and CDR2 is SQIVND in the germline V gene (reference sequence). This CDR3 comprises 15 residues.

Only one count was recorded for this clone. This chain connects TRBV28 to TRBJ2-5; no definite D call. Trimming shortened V by 3 bases and J by 4 bases, and 6 bases separated the two germline ends. This CDR3 has 12 amino acids. Germline loops: CDR1 MDHEN, CDR2 SYDVKM. The CDR3 sequence is CASSLRSETQYF. The CDR3 DNA sequence: TGTGCCAGCAGTTTGCGGTCAGAGACCCAGTACTTC.

Here the CDR3 reads CASSFSSINGYTF. The CDR3 DNA sequence: TGTGCCAGCAGCTTTTCCAGTATTAATGGCTACACCTTC. The chain links TRBV5-6 to TRBJ1-2; D remains unclear. From germline, CDR1 is SGHDT and CDR2 YYEEEE. V was pared by 2 bases and J by 6 bases, with 11 bases between. This CDR3 is 13 amino acids long. The full variable domain, in which reference TRBV5-6 and TRBJ1-2 provide the parts outside the CDR3, is DAGVTQSPTHLIKTRGQQVTLRCSPKSGHDTVSWYQQALGQGPQFIFQYYEEEERQRGNFPDRFSGHQFPNYSSELNVNALLLGDSALYLCASSFSSINGYTFGSGTRLTVV.

This chain uses TRBV30 with TRBJ2-1, with D perhaps matching TRBD2 (7 bases). Trimming cost V 5 bases and J 9 bases, with 29 bases left between them. The germline V gene has CDR1 GTSNPN and CDR2 SVGIG (reference sequence). The CDR3 loop spans 17 amino acids. CDR3 in DNA: TGTGCCTGGCAACTTTCAATGTGGGGGGGCCTCAGAGGTGAGCAGTTCTTC. Amino acids: CAWQLSMWGGLRGEQFF.

The V call is TRBV30, the J call TRBJ2-3; D perhaps matches TRBD2 (5 bases). V was trimmed by 0 bases and J by 11 bases, leaving 12 bases between them. Germline lookup yields CDR1 GTSNPN and CDR2 SVGIG (reference sequence). CDR3 size: 12 residues. This CDR3 is CAWSVRGGWQYF. The CDR3 bases are TGTGCCTGGAGTGTACGGGGTGGTTGGCAGTATTTT.

The chain carries TRBV18 and TRBJ1-1, with 8 bases aligning to TRBD1. The length of the CDR3 is 14 residues. V lost 5 bases to trimming and J lost 5 bases; unmatched junction nucleotides: 7. Germline CDR1 and CDR2: KGHSH and LQKENI. Here the CDR3 DNA reads TGTGCCAGCTCATCCGGGACAGGAAGAACTGAAGCTTTCTTT. Amino acid sequence: CASSSGTGRTEAFF.

The chain joins TRBV7-2 to TRBJ2-3; TRBD1 matches 7 bases. J was trimmed by 4 bases and V by 5 bases; bases with no gene match: 6. CDR1 is SGHTA and CDR2 is FQGNSA in the germline V gene. The CDR3 totals 14 residues. The CDR3, as DNA: TGTGCCAGCAGCCGACCGAGGGGGCCAGATACGCAGTATTTT. Translation: CASSRPRGPDTQYF.

The rearrangement links TRBV19 to TRBJ2-2; 8 bases are a match to TRBD2. This CDR3 comprises 15 residues. Germline lookup yields CDR1 LNHDA and CDR2 SQIVND (reference sequence). J was trimmed by 3 bases and V by 6 bases; bases with no gene match: 6. The CDR3 bases are TGTGCCAGTAGAATGGGGCGGGGGGACACCGGGGAGCTGTTTTTT. The encoded protein is CASRMGRGDTGELFF.

This clone was observed once. The chain is built from TRBV5-1 and TRBJ2-7, with TRBD1 matching over 7 bases. The V segment lost 4 bases and the J segment 2 bases; nucleotides outside the gene matches: 6. The CDR3 contains 14 residues. Germline V gene data show CDR1 as SGHRS and CDR2 as YFSETQ. CDR3 DNA sequence: TGCGCCAGCAGCCCACAGGGGCCTGCCTACGAGCAGTACTTC. Amino acids: CASSPQGPAYEQYF.

This chain joins TRBV19 and TRBJ2-3; 13 nucleotides match TRBD2. In germline, CDR1 is LNHDA, CDR2 SQIVND (reference sequence). The CDR3 is 15 residues long. V lost 7 bases and J lost 6; bases outside the gene matches: 7. CDR3 in amino acids: CASNPLAGGRDTQYF. Written as DNA, the CDR3 is TGTGCCAGTAACCCACTAGCGGGGGGGCGTGATACGCAGTATTTT.

Worth noting for this clone: This same CDR3 is encoded by further DNA sequences in the sample. The V call is TRBV11-2, the J call TRBJ2-5, with D unclear. V lost 5 bases and J 5 bases, leaving 9 bases between the germline ends. The V gene's germline CDR1 is SGHAT and CDR2 FQNNGV. The CDR3 covers 12 residues. The DNA for the CDR3 is TGTGCCAGCAGCGCATTAGGGGAGACCCAGTACTTC. This gives the protein CASSALGETQYF. Full variable domain (rest looked up from reference TRBV11-2 and TRBJ2-5): EAGVAQSPRYKIIEKRQSVAFWCNPISGHATLYWYQQILGQGPKLLIQFQNNGVVDDSQLPKDRFSAERLKGVDSTLKIQPAKLEDSAVYLCASSALGETQYFGPGTRLLVL.

The chain combines TRBV7-2 with TRBJ1-3; 8 bases agree with TRBD1. V was clipped by 5 bases and J by 4 bases; unmatched bases: 13. From germline, CDR1 is SGHTA and CDR2 FQGNSA. The CDR3 length is 17 residues. The CDR3 is CASSSGGVTGAGNTIYF. The DNA for the CDR3 is TGTGCCAGCAGCAGTGGGGGAGTGACAGGGGCAGGAAACACCATATATTTT.

This clone was counted between two and nine times. V and J are TRBV5-1 and TRBJ1-5; the match to TRBD1 covers 8 bases. V shed 4 bases and J 5 bases; nucleotides not matched to a gene: 5. Germline V gives CDR1 SGHRS, CDR2 YFSETQ. This CDR3 has 14 amino acids. As DNA, the CDR3 is TGCGCCAGCAGCCCCGGGACAGGTCATCAGCCCCAGCATTTT. Protein: CASSPGTGHQPQHF.

Details on this clone: The sample contains more than one DNA sequence encoding this CDR3. The rearrangement links TRBV7-2 to TRBJ2-5, with unresolved D. Germline lookup yields CDR1 SGHTA and CDR2 FQGNSA. This CDR3 region has 11 residues. V was trimmed by 5 bases and J by 2 bases, leaving 3 bases between them. DNA of the CDR3: TGTGCCAGCAGCCTACAAGAGACCCAGTACTTC. Its protein is CASSLQETQYF.

This clone was observed once. This sequence joins TRBV28 and TRBJ2-7; TRBD2 matches at 7 bases. The CDR3 extends over 14 amino acids. Germline V gives CDR1 MDHEN, CDR2 SYDVKM. After removal of 11 bases from V and 0 bases from J, the junction contained 10 bases not matched to a gene. The chain's CDR3 is CALSRGGSSYEQYF. The CDR3 region has the DNA TGTGCCCTGTCCCGGGGAGGGTCCTCCTACGAGCAGTACTTC. Using reference TRBV28 and TRBJ2-7 for the parts outside the CDR3, the full variable domain is DVKVTQSSRYLVKRTGEKVFLECVQDMDHENMFWYRQDPGLGLRLIYFSYDVKMKEKGDIPEGYSVSREKKERFSLILESASTNQTSMYLCALSRGGSSYEQYFGPGTRLTVT.

The rearrangement links TRBV5-1 to TRBJ1-3; D gene ambiguous. The CDR3 length is 14 residues. CDR1 SGHRS and CDR2 YFSETQ come from the germline V gene. The V end was cut by 0 bases, the J end by 2 bases, with 6 bases between. In nucleotides, the CDR3 is TGCGCCAGCAGCTTGGTTGGGGCTGGAAACACCATATATTTT. Protein sequence: CASSLVGAGNTIYF.

CDR3 in amino acids: CASSPTSGGAGDTQYF. CDR3 DNA: TGTGCCAGCAGCCCCACTAGCGGGGGGGCCGGAGATACGCAGTATTTT. The V call is TRBV7-3, the J call TRBJ2-3; 13 bases agree with TRBD2. Germline CDR1 SGHTA, CDR2 FQGTGA. J was trimmed by 5 bases and V by 5 bases; bases with no gene match: 7. This CDR3 comprises 16 residues.

The V call is TRBV5-5, the J call TRBJ1-5; D is unresolved. Trimming stripped 2 bases from V and 1 base from J, with 7 bases between. CDR1 and CDR2 from the germline V gene are SGHKS and YYEKEE (reference sequence). CDR3 length: 14 amino acids. The CDR3 sequence: CASSLATSNQPQHF. In nucleotides, the CDR3 is TGTGCCAGCAGCTTAGCCACCAGCAATCAGCCCCAGCATTTT.

This chain uses TRBV7-9 with TRBJ1-1; 9 bases are a match to TRBD1. The CDR3 consists of 15 residues. Germline CDR1 reads SEHNR; CDR2 reads FQNEAQ (reference sequence). The V and J ends lost 0 bases and 8 bases, in that order; junction bases with no gene match: 7. The CDR3 sequence is CASSLAGQGAGEAFF. In DNA, the CDR3 is TGTGCCAGCAGCTTAGCGGGACAGGGTGCAGGAGAAGCTTTCTTT. The complete variable domain, with remaining parts taken from reference TRBV7-9 and TRBJ1-1, reads DTGVSQNPRHKITKRGQNVTFRCDPISEHNRLYWYRQTLGQGPEFLTYFQNEAQLEKSRLLSDRFSAERPKGSFSTLEIQRTEQGDSAMYLCASSLAGQGAGEAFFGQGTRLTVV.